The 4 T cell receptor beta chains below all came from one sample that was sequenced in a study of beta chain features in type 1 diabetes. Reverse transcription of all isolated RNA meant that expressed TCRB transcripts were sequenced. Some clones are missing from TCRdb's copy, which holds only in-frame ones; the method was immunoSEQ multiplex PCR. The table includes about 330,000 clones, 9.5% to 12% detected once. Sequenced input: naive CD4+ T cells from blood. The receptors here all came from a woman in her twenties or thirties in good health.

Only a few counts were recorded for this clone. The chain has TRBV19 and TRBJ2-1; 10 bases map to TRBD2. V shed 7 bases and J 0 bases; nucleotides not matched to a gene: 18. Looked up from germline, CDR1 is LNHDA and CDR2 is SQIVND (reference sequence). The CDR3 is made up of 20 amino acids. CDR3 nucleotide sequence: TGTGCCAGTACCCTGACTATTGGATCAGCGGGAGGGTCCTCCTACAATGAGCAGTTCTTC. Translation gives CASTLTIGSAGGSSYNEQFF.

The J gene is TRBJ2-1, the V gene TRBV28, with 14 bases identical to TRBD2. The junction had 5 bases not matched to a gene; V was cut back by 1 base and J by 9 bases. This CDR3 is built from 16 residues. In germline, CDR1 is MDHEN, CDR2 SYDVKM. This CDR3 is CASSLLTSGRAFEQFF. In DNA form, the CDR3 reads TGTGCCAGCAGTTTATTGACTAGCGGGAGGGCCTTTGAGCAGTTCTTC.

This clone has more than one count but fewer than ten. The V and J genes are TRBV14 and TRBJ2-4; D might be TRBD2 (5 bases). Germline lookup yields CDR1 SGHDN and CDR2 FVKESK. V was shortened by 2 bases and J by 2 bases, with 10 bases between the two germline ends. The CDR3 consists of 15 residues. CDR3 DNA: TGTGCCAGCAGCCAAAACGGGGAGTCCAAAAACATTCAGTACTTC. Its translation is CASSQNGESKNIQYF.

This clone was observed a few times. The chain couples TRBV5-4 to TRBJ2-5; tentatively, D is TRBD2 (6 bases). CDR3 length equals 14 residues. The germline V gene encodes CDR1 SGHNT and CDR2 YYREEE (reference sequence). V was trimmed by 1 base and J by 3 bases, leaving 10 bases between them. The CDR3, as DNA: TGTGCCAGCAGCTTGCCTAGCGCTGAAGAGACCCAGTACTTC. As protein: CASSLPSAEETQYF. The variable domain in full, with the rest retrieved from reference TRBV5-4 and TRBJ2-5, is ETGVTQSPTHLIKTRGQQVTLRCSSQSGHNTVSWYQQALGQGPQFIFQYYREEENGRGNFPPRFSGLQFPNYSSELNVNALELDDSALYLCASSLPSAEETQYFGPGTRLLVL.